This T cell receptor (beta chain) derives from a study of cytomegalovirus exposure and HLA in healthy donors. Study-wide results and limits: Most sequenced TCRs were rare (though some public TCRs occurred in many donors).

A remark on this clone: Its antigen is as yet unknown.

The PCR used 60 Vbeta and 13 Jbeta primers. Assay: immunoSEQ multiplex PCR; the TCRdb copy retains only in-frame clones and omits some. The sample carries 200,000 or so clones, 76% recorded once. The germline CDR1 and CDR2 sequences are LGHNA and YNFKEQ. With 4 bases clipped from V and 0 bases from J, the junction kept 5 bases outside the gene matches. CDR3 length: 17 amino acids. The chain is built from TRBV4-2 and TRBJ2-2; 10 nucleotides align to TRBD2. The source is a man between 18 and 29 years old in good health and CMV-seronegative. The sequencing input was PBMCs. CDR3 bases: TGTGCCAGCAGCCCGACGGGACTAGCGTCGAACACCGGGGAGCTGTTTTTT. Protein: CASSPTGLASNTGELFF.